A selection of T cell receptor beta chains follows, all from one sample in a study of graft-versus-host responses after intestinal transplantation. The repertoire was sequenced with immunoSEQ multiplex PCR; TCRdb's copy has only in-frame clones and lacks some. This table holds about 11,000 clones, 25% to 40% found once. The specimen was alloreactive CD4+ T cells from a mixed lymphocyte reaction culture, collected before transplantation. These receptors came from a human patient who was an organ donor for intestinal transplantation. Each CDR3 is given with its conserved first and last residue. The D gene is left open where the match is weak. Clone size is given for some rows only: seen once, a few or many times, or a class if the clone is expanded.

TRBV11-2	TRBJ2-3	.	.	CASSLIVGGSTDTQYF	TGTGCCAGCAGCTTAATAGTGGGGGGAAGCACAGATACGCAGTATTTT
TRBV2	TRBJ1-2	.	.	CASSAQGNYGYTF	TGTGCCAGCAGTGCCCAGGGGAACTATGGCTACACCTTC
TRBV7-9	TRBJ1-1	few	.	CASSRQANTEAFF	TGTGCCAGCAGTCGACAGGCGAACACTGAAGCTTTCTTT
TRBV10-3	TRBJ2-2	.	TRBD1	CAISARQGADGELFF	TGTGCCATCAGTGCCCGACAGGGGGCTGACGGGGAGCTGTTTTTT
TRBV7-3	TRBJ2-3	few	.	CASSLDLATDTQYF	TGTGCCAGCAGCTTAGACTTAGCAACAGATACGCAGTATTTT
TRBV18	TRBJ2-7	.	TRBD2	CASSPSGPGGNLEQYF	TGTGCCAGCTCACCCAGCGGCCCGGGGGGGAACCTAGAGCAGTACTTC
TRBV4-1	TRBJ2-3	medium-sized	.	CASSQVDGPTTDTQYF	TGCGCCAGCAGCCAAGTTGATGGGCCTACCACAGATACGCAGTATTTT
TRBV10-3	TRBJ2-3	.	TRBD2	CAISGGGATDTQYF	TGTGCCATCAGTGGCGGGGGGGCCACAGATACGCAGTATTTT
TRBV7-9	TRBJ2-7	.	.	CASSHRTETYEQYF	TGTGCCAGCAGCCATCGGACAGAAACCTACGAGCAGTACTTC
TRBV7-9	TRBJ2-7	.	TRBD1	CASSPTQGAGYEQYF	TGTGCCAGCAGCCCCACACAGGGGGCTGGCTACGAGCAGTACTTC
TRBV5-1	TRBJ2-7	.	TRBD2	CASSLERGQGGYEQYF	TGCGCCAGCAGCTTGGAGCGGGGTCAAGGCGGTTACGAGCAGTACTTC
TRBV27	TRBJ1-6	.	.	CASSFMNSPLHF	TGTGCCAGCAGTTTTATGAATTCACCCCTCCACTTT
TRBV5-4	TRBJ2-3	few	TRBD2	CASSLGSGATDTQYF	TGTGCCAGCAGCTTGGGTAGCGGGGCCACAGATACGCAGTATTTT
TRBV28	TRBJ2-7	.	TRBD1	CASRGTESYEQYF	TGTGCCAGCAGGGGGACAGAATCCTACGAGCAGTACTTC
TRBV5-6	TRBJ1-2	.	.	CASSLVGRGWNNYGYTF	TGTGCCAGCAGCTTGGTGGGCAGGGGATGGAATAACTATGGCTACACCTTC
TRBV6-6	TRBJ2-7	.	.	CASSQGLSGQYF	TGTGCCAGTTCCCAGGGATTATCGGGGCAGTACTTC
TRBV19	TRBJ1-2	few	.	CASTLRQGSIGYTF	TGTGCCAGTACCTTGCGTCAGGGATCAATCGGCTACACCTTC
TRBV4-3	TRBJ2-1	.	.	CASSQPGGTVYNEQFF	TGCGCCAGCAGCCAACCGGGAGGGACAGTCTACAATGAGCAGTTCTTC
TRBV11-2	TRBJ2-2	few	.	CASSLHGFTGELFF	TGTGCCAGCAGCTTACACGGGTTCACCGGGGAGCTGTTTTTT
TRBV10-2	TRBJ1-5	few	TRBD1	CASGQGDQPQHF	TGCGCCAGCGGACAGGGAGACCAGCCCCAGCATTTT
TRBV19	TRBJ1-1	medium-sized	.	CASTRTGGGNTEAFF	TGTGCCAGTACCCGAACCGGGGGTGGGAACACTGAAGCTTTCTTT
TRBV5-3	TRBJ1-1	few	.	CARSLPTGANTEAFF	TGTGCCAGAAGCCTCCCGACAGGCGCAAACACTGAAGCTTTCTTT
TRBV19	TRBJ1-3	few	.	CATKRGGSGNTIYF	TGTGCCACCAAAAGAGGAGGGTCCGGAAACACCATATATTTT
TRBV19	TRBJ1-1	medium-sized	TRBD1	CASSIPRQGASREAFF	TGTGCCAGTAGTATCCCGCGACAGGGGGCATCCAGGGAAGCTTTCTTT
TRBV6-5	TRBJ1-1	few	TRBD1	CASSSPQGLRGAFF	TGTGCCAGCAGTTCCCCACAGGGGCTGAGGGGAGCTTTCTTT
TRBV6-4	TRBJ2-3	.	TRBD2	CASSRSSSGQDTQYF	TGTGCCAGCAGTCGATCGTCTAGCGGGCAAGATACGCAGTATTTT
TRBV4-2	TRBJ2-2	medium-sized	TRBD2	CASSQDTAGAVGELFF	TGTGCCAGCAGCCAAGATACAGCGGGGGCGGTCGGGGAGCTGTTTTTT
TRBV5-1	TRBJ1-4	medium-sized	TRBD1	CASSRAGGNEKLFF	TGCGCCAGCAGCCGGGCAGGGGGGAATGAAAAACTGTTTTTT
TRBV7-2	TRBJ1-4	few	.	CAIGTRNEKLFF	TGTGCCATCGGGACACGCAATGAAAAACTGTTTTTT
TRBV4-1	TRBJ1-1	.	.	CASSQSGGQIRYTEAFF	TGCGCCAGCAGCCAATCGGGGGGGCAGATTAGATACACTGAAGCTTTCTTT
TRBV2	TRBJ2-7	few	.	CASTGAEGRGFEQYF	TGTGCCAGCACCGGGGCGGAGGGAAGGGGCTTCGAGCAGTACTTC
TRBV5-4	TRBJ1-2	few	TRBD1	CASSRRDSGNYGYTF	TGTGCCAGCAGCCGTAGGGACAGCGGTAACTATGGCTACACCTTC
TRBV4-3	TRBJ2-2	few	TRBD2	CASSRGGDTGELFF	TGCGCCAGCAGCCGGGGGGGGGACACCGGGGAGCTGTTTTTT
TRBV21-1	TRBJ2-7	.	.	CASSKEGGCSYEQYF	TGTGCCAGCAGCAAAGAGGGCGGGTGCTCCTACGAGCAGTACTTC
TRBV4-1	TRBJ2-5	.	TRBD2	CASTPGRTSGEETQYF	TGCGCCAGCACACCGGGGCGGACTAGCGGGGAAGAGACCCAGTACTTC
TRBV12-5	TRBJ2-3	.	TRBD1	CASGTGTGTLYTDTQYF	TGTGCTAGTGGCACCGGGACAGGGACGTTATACACAGATACGCAGTATTTT
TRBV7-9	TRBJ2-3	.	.	CASSFGGPDTQYF	TGTGCCAGCAGCTTCGGGGGGCCAGATACGCAGTATTTT
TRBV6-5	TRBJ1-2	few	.	CASSYYISEAGYTF	TGTGCCAGCAGTTACTACATTAGTGAGGCTGGCTACACCTTC
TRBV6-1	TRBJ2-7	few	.	CASRDSLRAAYEQYF	TGTGCCAGCAGAGATTCGCTGCGAGCCGCCTACGAGCAGTACTTC
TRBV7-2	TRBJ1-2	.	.	CASSLAGGANYGYTF	TGTGCCAGCAGCTTAGCTGGTGGAGCTAACTATGGCTACACCTTC
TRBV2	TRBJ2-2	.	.	CASSVQGTTTGELFF	TGTGCCAGCAGTGTACAGGGAACCACCACCGGGGAGCTGTTTTTT
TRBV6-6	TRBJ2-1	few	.	CATRRQWSSYNEQFF	TGTGCCACCCGAAGGCAGTGGAGCTCCTACAATGAGCAGTTCTTC
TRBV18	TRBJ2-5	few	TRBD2	CASSPSGGGIGETQYF	TGTGCCAGCTCCCCGAGCGGGGGGGGAATTGGAGAGACCCAGTACTTC
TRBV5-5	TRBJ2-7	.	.	CASTTVISYEQYF	TGTGCCAGCACCACAGTTATTTCCTACGAGCAGTACTTC
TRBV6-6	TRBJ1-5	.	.	CASSYFGGASNQPQHF	TGTGCCAGCAGTTATTTCGGAGGGGCGAGCAATCAGCCCCAGCATTTT
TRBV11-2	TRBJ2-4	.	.	CASSLGVKNIQYF	TGTGCCAGCAGCTTAGGCGTCAAAAACATTCAGTACTTC
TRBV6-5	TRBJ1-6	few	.	CASSYRQGGSPLHF	TGTGCCAGCAGTTACCGGCAGGGAGGTTCACCCCTCCACTTT
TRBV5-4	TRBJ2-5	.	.	CASSLSAMGETQYF	TGTGCCAGCAGCTTGTCGGCAATGGGCGAGACCCAGTACTTC
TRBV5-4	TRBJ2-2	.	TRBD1	CAASDRGTGELFF	TGTGCCGCCTCGGACAGGGGCACCGGGGAGCTGTTTTTT
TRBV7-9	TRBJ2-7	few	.	CASSHSPYEQYF	TGTGCCAGCAGCCATTCCCCCTACGAGCAGTACTTC
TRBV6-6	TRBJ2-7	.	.	CASGRSSYEQYF	TGTGCCAGCGGAAGGAGCTCCTACGAGCAGTACTTC
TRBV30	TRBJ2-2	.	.	CAWNPAPQGGGELFF	TGTGCCTGGAATCCTGCGCCCCAGGGCGGAGGGGAGCTGTTTTTT
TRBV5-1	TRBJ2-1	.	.	CASSYLQGYNEQFF	TGCGCCAGCAGCTACCTGCAGGGTTACAATGAGCAGTTCTTC
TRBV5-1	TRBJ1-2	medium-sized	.	CASSLSPGGGGYTF	TGCGCCAGCAGCTTAAGCCCGGGGGGAGGCGGCTACACCTTC
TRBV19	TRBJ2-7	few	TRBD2	CASSIAGAYEQYF	TGTGCCAGTAGTATTGCGGGGGCCTACGAGCAGTACTTC